These T cell receptor beta chains were read from a single sample in a study of blood T cell repertoires in COVID-19. This table comes from immunoSEQ multiplex PCR, and its TCRdb copy is limited to in-frame clones, with some not included. The sample consists of 93,000 or so clones, approximately 80% of them appearing once. Sequencing was done on a sample of peripheral blood. The receptor source for this set is a human donor in a cohort sampled during active or convalescent COVID-19. CDR3s include the opening cysteine and the closing phenylalanine or tryptophan. D genes are given only for firm matches. Clone size is stated in some rows and not others, as once, few, many or a class when expanded.

TRBJ2-2 - - TRBV9 CASSVRRESNTGELFF TGTGCCAGCAGCGTACGGCGGGAATCGAACACCGGGGAGCTGTTTTTT
TRBJ2-1 once TRBD2 TRBV11-3 CASSWRDRGEGNEQFF TGTGCCAGCAGCTGGCGGGATCGCGGGGAGGGCAATGAGCAGTTCTTC
TRBJ2-5 - TRBD2 TRBV11-2 CASSLLVAGGTKETQYF TGTGCCAGCAGCTTACTGGTAGCGGGGGGGACGAAGGAGACCCAGTACTTC
TRBJ2-2 - - TRBV18 CASSPSGGMDTGELFF TGTGCCAGCTCACCTTCCGGCGGGATGGACACCGGGGAGCTGTTTTTT
TRBJ2-7 - TRBD1 TRBV18 CASALSAGTGKFYEQYF TGTGCCAGCGCACTCTCCGCCGGGACAGGGAAGTTCTACGAGCAGTACTTC
TRBJ2-3 - - TRBV5-4 CASSNGGASTDTQYF TGTGCCAGCAGCAATGGGGGGGCTAGCACAGATACGCAGTATTTT
TRBJ1-2 - TRBD1 TRBV5-1 CASSLTGDYGYTF TGCGCCAGCAGCTTGACAGGGGACTATGGCTACACCTTC
TRBJ1-6 - - TRBV11-3 CASSTQGPNSPLHF TGTGCCAGCAGTACTCAGGGGCCCAATTCACCCCTCCACTTT
TRBJ1-2 - - TRBV29-1 CSVDYRENYGYTF TGCAGCGTTGACTACAGGGAAAACTATGGCTACACCTTC
TRBJ2-1 - - TRBV10-2 CASRSLSRPGDNEQFF TGCGCCAGCAGGTCCCTTTCGCGTCCCGGGGACAATGAGCAGTTCTTC
TRBJ2-7 - - TRBV28 CASTLDRYGEQYF TGTGCCAGCACTTTGGACAGATACGGCGAGCAGTACTTC
TRBJ1-1 - - TRBV6-6 CASSRPGYTEAFF TGTGCCAGCAGTCGCCCGGGATACACTGAAGCTTTCTTT
TRBJ2-1 - TRBD1 TRBV15 CATSRAGTGGYNEQFF TGTGCCACCAGCAGAGCGGGGACAGGAGGCTACAATGAGCAGTTCTTC
TRBJ2-7 - - TRBV5-1 CASSLVAQSYEQYF TGCGCCAGCAGCTTGGTAGCCCAGAGCTACGAGCAGTACTTC
TRBJ1-2 once TRBD1 TRBV19 CASSSPGQGARNYGYTF TGTGCCAGTAGTAGCCCGGGACAGGGGGCCCGAAACTATGGCTACACCTTC
TRBJ2-3 - - TRBV13 CASSRGADTQYF TGTGCCAGCAGCCGCGGGGCAGATACGCAGTATTTT
TRBJ2-7 - - TRBV2 CATRRGASYEQYF TGTGCCACCAGACGGGGGGCCTCCTACGAGCAGTACTTC
TRBJ2-7 - TRBD2 TRBV6-5 CASSRAGGNYEQYF TGTGCCAGCAGTCGTGCGGGGGGGAATTACGAGCAGTACTTC
TRBJ1-5 - - TRBV30 CAWSKGGNQPQHF TGTGCCTGGAGTAAAGGGGGAAATCAGCCCCAGCATTTT
TRBJ1-2 few - TRBV29-1 CRSTSQGGYTF TGCAGGTCAACGAGCCAGGGTGGCTACACCTTC
TRBJ2-3 - TRBD2 TRBV5-4 CASSGRGANTDTQYF TGTGCCAGCAGCGGGAGGGGTGCGAACACAGATACGCAGTATTTT
TRBJ2-2 - - TRBV7-3 CASSLTPLLGAGGELFF TGTGCCAGCAGCTTAACCCCTCTATTGGGGGCCGGCGGGGAGCTGTTTTTT
TRBJ2-1 - - TRBV11-2 CASSLDRDNEQFF TGTGCCAGCAGCTTAGACCGAGACAATGAGCAGTTCTTC
TRBJ2-2 - - TRBV11-2 CASSLIVGVGELFF TGTGCCAGCAGCTTAATCGTCGGGGTCGGGGAGCTGTTTTTT
TRBJ1-4 once TRBD1 TRBV7-9 CASSLRDRVYGSNEKLFF TGTGCCAGCAGCTTAAGGGACAGGGTTTACGGATCTAATGAAAAACTGTTTTTT
TRBJ2-2 - - TRBV12-5 CASGPRAVSNTGELFF TGTGCTAGTGGGCCACGCGCGGTATCGAACACCGGGGAGCTGTTTTTT
TRBJ2-3 few TRBD1 TRBV9 CASSVEGQGSDTQYF TGTGCCAGCAGCGTAGAGGGACAGGGATCAGATACGCAGTATTTT
TRBJ2-5 - - TRBV5-4 CASSESGLGLETQYF TGTGCCAGCAGCGAAAGCGGTCTGGGACTGGAGACCCAGTACTTC
TRBJ1-2 - - TRBV15 CATSRETLTNYGYTF TGTGCCACCAGCAGAGAGACACTGACTAACTATGGCTACACCTTC
TRBJ2-2 - - TRBV27 CASMAGPWAGELFF TGTGCCAGCATGGCGGGACCGTGGGCCGGGGAGCTGTTTTTT
TRBJ1-6 - - TRBV28 CASSQGNSPLHF TGTGCCAGCAGCCAGGGCAATTCACCCCTCCACTTT
TRBJ2-5 - TRBD2 TRBV5-1 CASGTGEGWQTQYF TGCGCCAGCGGAACGGGGGAGGGTTGGCAGACCCAGTACTTC
TRBJ1-1 - - TRBV7-3 CASSLMRQSRINTEAFF TGTGCCAGCAGCTTAATGCGGCAGAGTCGTATTAACACTGAAGCTTTCTTT
TRBJ1-1 - TRBD1 TRBV6-5 CASSNVRTGNTEAFF TGTGCCAGCAGTAATGTACGGACAGGAAACACTGAAGCTTTCTTT
TRBJ1-5 few - TRBV18 CASSPTTDNQPQHF TGTGCCAGCTCGCCTACGACAGACAATCAGCCCCAGCATTTT
TRBJ2-2 - - TRBV6-5 CATLGGELFF TGTGCCACTCTAGGCGGGGAGCTGTTTTTT